The T cell receptor (beta chain) under discussion was sequenced for a study of T cell repertoires in cytomegalovirus infection. The overall study: Well-studied HLA-B-restricted epitopes and recently identified HLA-C-restricted epitopes of CMV were both used in the study. Indicated by public TCR beta signatures were CMV infection and matching HLA type. Study findings and constraints: Cumulative frequency (of public TCR beta family members) identified carriers of CMV plus the relevant HLA. The study found HLA-C-restricted CMV-specific TCR beta clonotypes dominating the ex vivo response.

This clonotype was counted only a few times. Its cognate antigen is unknown. CDR1 is SGHTA, CDR2 FQGNSA, per germline. The CDR3 is 14 amino acids. Between the trimmed V and J ends, which lost 4 bases and 3 bases, there was a span of 10 bases. TCRdb called the reads again in MiXCR, with one record for every CDR3 protein. The repertoire holds some 500,000 distinct CDR3 sequences, with around 35% as singletons. The TCR sequence derives from a human donor in good health (CMV status not recorded). Some clones in this sample may be carry-over from other donors' samples. Specimen: cultured PBMCs, collected from culture after CMV antigen stimulation. This chain links TRBV7-2 with TRBJ2-1; D remains ambiguous. CDR3 in DNA: TGTGCCAGCAGCTATTTCGGGCTCTACAATGAGCAGTTCTTC. Its protein product is CASSYFGLYNEQFF.